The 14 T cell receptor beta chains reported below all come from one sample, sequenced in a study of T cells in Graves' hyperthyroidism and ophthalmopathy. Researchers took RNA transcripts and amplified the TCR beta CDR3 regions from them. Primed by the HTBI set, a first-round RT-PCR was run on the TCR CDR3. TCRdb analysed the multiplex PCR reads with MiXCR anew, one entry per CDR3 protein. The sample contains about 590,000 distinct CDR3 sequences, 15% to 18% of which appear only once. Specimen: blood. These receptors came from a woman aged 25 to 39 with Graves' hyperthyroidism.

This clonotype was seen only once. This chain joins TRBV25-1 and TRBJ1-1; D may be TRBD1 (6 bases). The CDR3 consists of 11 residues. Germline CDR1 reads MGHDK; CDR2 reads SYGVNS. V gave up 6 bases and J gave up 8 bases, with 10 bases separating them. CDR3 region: CASRRTEEAFF. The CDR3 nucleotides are TGTGCCAGCAGGAGGACAGAAGAAGCTTTCTTT.

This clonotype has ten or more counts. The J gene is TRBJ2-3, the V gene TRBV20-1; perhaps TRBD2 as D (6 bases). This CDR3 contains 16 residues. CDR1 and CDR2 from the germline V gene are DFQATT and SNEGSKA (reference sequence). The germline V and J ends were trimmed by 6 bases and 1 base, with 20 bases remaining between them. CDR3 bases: TGCAGTGCGCGAGCCGGGACTGCACTCGGCACAGATACGCAGTATTTT. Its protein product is CSARAGTALGTDTQYF.

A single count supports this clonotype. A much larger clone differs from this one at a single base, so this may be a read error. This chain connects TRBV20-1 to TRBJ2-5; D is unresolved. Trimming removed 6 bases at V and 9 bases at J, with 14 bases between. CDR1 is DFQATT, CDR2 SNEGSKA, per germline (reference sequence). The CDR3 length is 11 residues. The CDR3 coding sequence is TGCAGTGCGTCCGACTTAGCCTCCCAGTACTTC. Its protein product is CSASDLASQYF.

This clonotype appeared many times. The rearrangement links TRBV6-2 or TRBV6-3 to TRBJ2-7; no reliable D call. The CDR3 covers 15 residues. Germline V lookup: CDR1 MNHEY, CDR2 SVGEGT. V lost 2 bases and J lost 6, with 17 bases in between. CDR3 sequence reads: CASSYRGPRPGEQYF. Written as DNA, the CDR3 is TGTGCCAGCAGTTACCGCGGACCCCGCCCGGGCGAGCAGTACTTC.

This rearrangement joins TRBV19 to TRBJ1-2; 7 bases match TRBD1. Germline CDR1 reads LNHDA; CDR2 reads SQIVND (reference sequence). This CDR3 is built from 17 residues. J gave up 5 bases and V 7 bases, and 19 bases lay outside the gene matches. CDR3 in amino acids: CASTWTIGTASLYGYTF. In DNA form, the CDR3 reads TGTGCCAGTACATGGACCATCGGGACAGCGTCCCTGTATGGCTACACCTTC.

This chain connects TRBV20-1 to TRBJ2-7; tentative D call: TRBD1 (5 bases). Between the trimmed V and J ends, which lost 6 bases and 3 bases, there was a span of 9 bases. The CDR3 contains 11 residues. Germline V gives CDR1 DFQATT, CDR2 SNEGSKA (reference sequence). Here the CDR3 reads CSAGQGYEQYF. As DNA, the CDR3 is TGCAGTGCGGGTCAGGGCTACGAGCAGTACTTC.

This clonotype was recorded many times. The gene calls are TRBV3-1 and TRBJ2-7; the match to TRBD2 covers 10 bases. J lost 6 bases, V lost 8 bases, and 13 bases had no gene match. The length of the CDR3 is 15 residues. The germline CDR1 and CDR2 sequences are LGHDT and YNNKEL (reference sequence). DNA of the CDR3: TGTGCCAGCCGTAAGAACCTAGCGGGAGCAGGCGAGCAGTACTTC. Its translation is CASRKNLAGAGEQYF.

The CDR3 sequence is CASSIVPGTANSPLHF. The CDR3 region has the DNA TGTGCCAGTAGTATCGTTCCCGGGACAGCAAATTCACCCCTCCACTTT. The chain combines TRBV19 with TRBJ1-6, with 7 bases aligning to TRBD1. Germline lookup yields CDR1 LNHDA and CDR2 SQIVND (reference sequence). The CDR3 length is 16 residues. The ends lost 3 bases at V and 7 bases at J; junction bases unmatched: 9. Full variable domain (rest looked up from reference TRBV19 and TRBJ1-6): DGGITQSPKYLFRKEGQNVTLSCEQNLNHDAMYWYRQDPGQGLRLIYYSQIVNDFQKGDIAEGYSVSREKKESFPLTVTSAQKNPTAFYLCASSIVPGTANSPLHFGNGTRLTVT.

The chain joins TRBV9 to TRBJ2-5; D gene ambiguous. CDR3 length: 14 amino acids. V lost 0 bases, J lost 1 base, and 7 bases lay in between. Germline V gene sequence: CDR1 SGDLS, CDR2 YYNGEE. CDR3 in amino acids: CASSVGGGQETQYF. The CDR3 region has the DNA TGTGCCAGCAGCGTAGGGGGTGGCCAAGAGACCCAGTACTTC.

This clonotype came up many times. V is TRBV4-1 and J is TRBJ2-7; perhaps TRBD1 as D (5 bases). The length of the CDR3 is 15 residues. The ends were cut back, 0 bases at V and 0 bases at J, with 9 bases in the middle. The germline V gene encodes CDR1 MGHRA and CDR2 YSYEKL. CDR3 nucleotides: TGCGCCAGCAGCCAAGACAGGACATTCTCCTACGAGCAGTACTTC. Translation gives CASSQDRTFSYEQYF.

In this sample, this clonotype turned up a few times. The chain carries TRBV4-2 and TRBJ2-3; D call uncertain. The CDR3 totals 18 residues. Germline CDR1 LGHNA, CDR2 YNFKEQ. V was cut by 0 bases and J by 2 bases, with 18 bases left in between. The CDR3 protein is CASSQDQPRERPTDTQYF. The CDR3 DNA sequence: TGTGCCAGCAGCCAAGACCAGCCGCGCGAGCGACCCACAGATACGCAGTATTTT.

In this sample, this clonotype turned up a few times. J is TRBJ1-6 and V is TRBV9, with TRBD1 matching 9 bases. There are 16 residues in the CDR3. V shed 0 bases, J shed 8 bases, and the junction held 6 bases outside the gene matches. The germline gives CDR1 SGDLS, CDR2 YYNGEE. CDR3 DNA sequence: TGTGCCAGCAGCGTAGAACCGGGACAGGGCTATTCACCCCTCCACTTT. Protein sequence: CASSVEPGQGYSPLHF.

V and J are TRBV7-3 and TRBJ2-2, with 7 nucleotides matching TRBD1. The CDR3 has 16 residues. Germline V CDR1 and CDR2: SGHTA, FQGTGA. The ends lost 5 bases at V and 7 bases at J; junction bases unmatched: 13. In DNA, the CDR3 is TGTGCCAGCAGCCCAACCCCAAAGGCAGGGGGCGGGGAGCTGTTTTTT. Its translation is CASSPTPKAGGGELFF.

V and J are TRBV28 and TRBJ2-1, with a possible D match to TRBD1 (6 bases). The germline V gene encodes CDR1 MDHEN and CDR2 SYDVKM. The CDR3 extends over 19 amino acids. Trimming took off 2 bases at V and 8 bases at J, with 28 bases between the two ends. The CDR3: CASSLMLKPGQPPGDEQFF. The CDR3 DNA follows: TGTGCCAGCAGTTTAATGCTGAAGCCGGGACAACCCCCCGGGGATGAGCAGTTCTTC.